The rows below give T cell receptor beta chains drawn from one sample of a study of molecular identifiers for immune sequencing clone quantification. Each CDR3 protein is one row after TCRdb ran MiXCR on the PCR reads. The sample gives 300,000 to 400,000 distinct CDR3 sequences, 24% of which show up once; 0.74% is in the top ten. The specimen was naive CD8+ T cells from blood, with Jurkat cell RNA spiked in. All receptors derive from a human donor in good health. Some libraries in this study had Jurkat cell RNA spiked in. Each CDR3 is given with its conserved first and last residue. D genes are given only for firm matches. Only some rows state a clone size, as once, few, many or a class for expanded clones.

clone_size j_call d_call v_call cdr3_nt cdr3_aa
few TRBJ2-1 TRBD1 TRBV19 TGTGCCAGTAGTTCCACAGGGGTCCTAACTGGCAATGAGCAGTTCTTC CASSSTGVLTGNEQFF
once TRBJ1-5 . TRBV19 TGTGCCAGTAGTATAGATCAAGGCGATCAGCCCCAGCATTTT CASSIDQGDQPQHF
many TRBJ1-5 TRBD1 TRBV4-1 TGCGCCAGCAGCCAGGCCCCCGGGACAGGGGTTTATCAGCCCCAGCATTTT CASSQAPGTGVYQPQHF
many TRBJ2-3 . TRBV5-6 TGTGCCAGCAGCTTGGTTTGGACAGAGGACACAGATACGCAGTATTTT CASSLVWTEDTDTQYF
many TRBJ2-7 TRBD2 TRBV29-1 TGCAGCGTTGGACTAGCGGGAGAGAGTGAGCAGTACTTC CSVGLAGESEQYF
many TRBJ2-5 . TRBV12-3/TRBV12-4 TGTGCCAGCAGCGGGGACTTCGAGACCCAGTACTTC CASSGDFETQYF
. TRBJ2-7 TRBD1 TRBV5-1 TGCGCCAGCAGTTCCAGGACAGGTTTCTACGAGCAGTACTTC CASSSRTGFYEQYF
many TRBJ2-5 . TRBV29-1 TGCAGCGTTGAAAGGACGGAAGAGACCCAGTACTTC CSVERTEETQYF
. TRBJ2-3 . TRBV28 TGTGCCAGCAGTTCCGTAGACCCTTCCACAGATACGCAGTATTTT CASSSVDPSTDTQYF
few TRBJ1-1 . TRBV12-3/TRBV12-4 TGTGCCAGCCTCGAGGGGCCGGTGAACACTGAAGCTATCTTT CASLEGPVNTEAIF
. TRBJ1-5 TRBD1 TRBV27 TGTGCCAGCAGTTTATCGACAGGGGGAGGCAATCAGCCCCAGCATTTT CASSLSTGGGNQPQHF
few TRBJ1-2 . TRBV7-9 TGTGCCAGCAGCTTAATGGTCAGTTTTGCCTATGGCTACACCTTC CASSLMVSFAYGYTF
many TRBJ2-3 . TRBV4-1 TGCGCCAGCAGCCAAGGCGGGCAGATAGCCACAGATACGCAGTATTTT CASSQGGQIATDTQYF
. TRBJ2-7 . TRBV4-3 TGCGCCAGCAGCCAAGGTAAGTCCCCGTCCTACGAGCAGTACTTC CASSQGKSPSYEQYF
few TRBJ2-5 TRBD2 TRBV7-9 TGTGCCAGCAGCTCTGGGACTACCTGGGAAGAGACCCAGTACTTC CASSSGTTWEETQYF
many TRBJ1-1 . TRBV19 TGTGCCAGTAGTATTGTTCCAGGGAACACTGAAGCTTTCTTT CASSIVPGNTEAFF
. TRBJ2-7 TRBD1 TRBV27 TGTGCCGGCAGTTCCTACCGGACAGGGGTGCAAGAGCAGTACTTC CAGSSYRTGVQEQYF
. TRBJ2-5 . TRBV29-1 TGCAGCGTCGTACACGTTTCCCAAGAGACCCAGTACTTC CSVVHVSQETQYF
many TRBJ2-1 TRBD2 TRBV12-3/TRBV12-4 TGTGCCAGCAGACCAGGACTAGCGGGCTCTGGCGATGAGCAGTTCTTC CASRPGLAGSGDEQFF
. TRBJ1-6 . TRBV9 TGTGCCAGCAGCGTAGCGGGTTCGGATACACCCCTCCACTTT CASSVAGSDTPLHF
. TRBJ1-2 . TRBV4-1 TGCGCCAGCAGCCAAGTCCCGACCGGACCCGCCGGTTATGGCTACACCTTC CASSQVPTGPAGYGYTF
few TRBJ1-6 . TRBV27 TGTGCCAGCAGTCAAAAACGGACAGCCTATAATTCACCCCTCCACTTT CASSQKRTAYNSPLHF
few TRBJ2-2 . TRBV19 TGTGCCAGTCGCGGGGTGGCGAACACCGGGGAGCTGTTTTTT CASRGVANTGELFF
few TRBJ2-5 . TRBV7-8 TGTGCCAGCAGCTTAGTCGGGCGCCAAGAGACCCAGTACTTC CASSLVGRQETQYF
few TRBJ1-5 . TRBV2 TGTGCCAGCAGTGAACGGGGCCAGCCCCAGCATTTT CASSERGQPQHF
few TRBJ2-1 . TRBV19 TGTGCCAGTAGTAACCCTCCAGGGGAGCAGTTCTTC CASSNPPGEQFF
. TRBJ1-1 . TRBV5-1 TGCACCAGCAGCTTCGGGGTGAACACTGAAGCTTTCTTT CTSSFGVNTEAFF
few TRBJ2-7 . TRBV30 TGTGCCTGGAGTGTACCTTCAGGTCACGAGCAGTACTTC CAWSVPSGHEQYF
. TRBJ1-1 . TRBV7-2 TGTGCCAGCAGCCCAGGGACAATCGGTTTCTTT CASSPGTIGFF
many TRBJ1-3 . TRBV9 TGTGCCAGCAGCGTAGGGGCGGGGATCGGCTCTGGAAACACCATATATTTT CASSVGAGIGSGNTIYF
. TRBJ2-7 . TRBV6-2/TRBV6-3 TGTGCCAGCAGTTACTTCGGACCCTACGAGCAGTACTTC CASSYFGPYEQYF
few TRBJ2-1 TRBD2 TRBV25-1 TGTGCCAGCAGTGAAACTAGCGGTTATTACAATGAGCAGTTCTTC CASSETSGYYNEQFF
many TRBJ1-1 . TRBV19 TGTGCCAGTAGTAAATCCGCCACTGAAGCTTTCTTT CASSKSATEAFF
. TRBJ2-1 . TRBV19 TGTGCCAGTATTATCTCGGACTACAACGAGCAGTTCTTC CASIISDYNEQFF
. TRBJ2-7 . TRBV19 TGTGCCAGTAGTATAGATGGGCGGGGATACGAGCAGTACTTC CASSIDGRGYEQYF
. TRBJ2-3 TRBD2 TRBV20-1 TGCAGTGCTAGGCCCGGAACTAGCGGTTCTAGCACAGATACGCAGTATTTT CSARPGTSGSSTDTQYF
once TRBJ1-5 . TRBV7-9 TGTGCCATCAGCTTAAACGTTGGGAGCAATCAGCCCCAGCATTTT CAISLNVGSNQPQHF
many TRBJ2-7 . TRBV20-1 TGCAGTGCCGCGGCCGCCTACGAGCAGTACTTC CSAAAAYEQYF
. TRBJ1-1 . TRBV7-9 TGTGCCAGCAGCCATCTGACAGACCCCAACACTGAAGCTTTCTTT CASSHLTDPNTEAFF
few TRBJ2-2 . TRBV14 TGTGCCAGCAGCCGCCAACTAGAACTCACCGGGGAGCTGTTTTTT CASSRQLELTGELFF
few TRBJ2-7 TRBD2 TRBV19 TGTGCCAGTAGTATAGCTAGCGGGAGTGTCTACGAGCAGTACTTC CASSIASGSVYEQYF
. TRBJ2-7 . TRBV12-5 TGTGCTAGTGGTCCAAGGTACTACGAGCAGTACTTC CASGPRYYEQYF
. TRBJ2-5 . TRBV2 TGTGCCAGCAGTCCCGGGGGCGGACCAGAGCCCCAGTACTTC CASSPGGGPEPQYF
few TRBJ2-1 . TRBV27 TGTGCCAGCAGTCTCAGGGCGAGCTCCTACAATGAGCAGTTCTTC CASSLRASSYNEQFF
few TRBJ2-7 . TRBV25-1 TGTGCCAGCAGTTCCCAGACCCTGAACGAGCAGTACTTC CASSSQTLNEQYF
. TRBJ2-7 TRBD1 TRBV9 TGTGCCAGCAGCGAACGGGGTTTGGGACAGACGGACGAGCAGTACTTC CASSERGLGQTDEQYF
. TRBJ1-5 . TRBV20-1 TGCAGTGCTAGAGACAGGGGAGGAATATACGGCAATCAGCCCCAGCATTTT CSARDRGGIYGNQPQHF
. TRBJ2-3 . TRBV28 TGTGCCAGCAGTAAATACAGGGACAGCACAGATACGCAGTATTTT CASSKYRDSTDTQYF
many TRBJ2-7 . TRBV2 TGTGCCAGCAGGTTCACAGGGTATGGGCACTACGAGCAGTACTTC CASRFTGYGHYEQYF
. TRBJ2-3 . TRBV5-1 TGCGCCAGCAGCTCGATTAGCACAGATACGCAGTATTTT CASSSISTDTQYF
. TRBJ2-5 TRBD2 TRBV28 TGTGCCAGCAAACATCCCCGGGGGAGGGATCAAGAGACCCAGTACTTC CASKHPRGRDQETQYF
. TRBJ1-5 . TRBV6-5 TGTGCCAGCAGTTACTCGATCGGGGAGCTACATAGCAATCAGCCCCAGCATTTT CASSYSIGELHSNQPQHF
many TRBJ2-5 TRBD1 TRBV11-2 TGTGCCAGCAGCTCCAGACCCCGGGACAGCCAAGAGACCCAGTACTTC CASSSRPRDSQETQYF
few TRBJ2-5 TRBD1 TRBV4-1 TGCGCCAGCAGCCAAGATCGACAGGGCCCAGCTGGGACCCAGTACTTC CASSQDRQGPAGTQYF